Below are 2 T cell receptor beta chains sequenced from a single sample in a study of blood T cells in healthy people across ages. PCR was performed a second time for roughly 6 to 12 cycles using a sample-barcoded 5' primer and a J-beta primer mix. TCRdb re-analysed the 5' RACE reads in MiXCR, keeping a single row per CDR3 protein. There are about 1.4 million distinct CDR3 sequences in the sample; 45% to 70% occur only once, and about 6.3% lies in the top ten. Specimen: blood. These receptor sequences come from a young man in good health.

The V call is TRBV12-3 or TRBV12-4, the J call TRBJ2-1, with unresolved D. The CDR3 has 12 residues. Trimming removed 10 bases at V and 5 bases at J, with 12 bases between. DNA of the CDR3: TGTGCCATCACCCCTATGAACAATGAGCAGTTCTTC. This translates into CAITPMNNEQFF.

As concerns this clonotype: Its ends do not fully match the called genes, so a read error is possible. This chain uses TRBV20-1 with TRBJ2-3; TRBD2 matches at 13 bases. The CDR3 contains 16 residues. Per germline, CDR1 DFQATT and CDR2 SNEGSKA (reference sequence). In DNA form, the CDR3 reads TGCAGTGCTGACAATAGACTAGCGGGGGGCACAGCTACGCAGTATTTT. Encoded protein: CSADNRLAGGTATQYF.